The clone carrying this T cell receptor (beta chain) was seen at least ten times. Antigen: not known. The data were taken from a study of post-analysis software for immune sequencing data. Findings and limits, study-wide: TRBV segments more frequent in patients than in controls numbered five and included TRBV5-6, TRBV5-1 and TRBV20-1.

From germline, CDR1 is SGHRS and CDR2 YFSETQ. The CDR3 has 13 residues. TCR beta cDNA libraries had unique molecular identifiers. Using its own MiXCR run on the PCR reads, TCRdb lists one record per CDR3 protein. The repertoire has a few hundred thousand distinct CDR3 sequences, less than 40% of them found once; the top ten carry around 5.2%. The sample consisted of blood. The chain has TRBV5-1 and TRBJ2-3; D assignment may be TRBD1 or TRBD2 (6 bases each). The receptor comes from a girl under 18 with multiple sclerosis. In nucleotides, the CDR3 is TGCGCGACGCAGGGGACTCCGGCAGATACGCAGTATTTT. This gives the protein CATQGTPADTQYF.